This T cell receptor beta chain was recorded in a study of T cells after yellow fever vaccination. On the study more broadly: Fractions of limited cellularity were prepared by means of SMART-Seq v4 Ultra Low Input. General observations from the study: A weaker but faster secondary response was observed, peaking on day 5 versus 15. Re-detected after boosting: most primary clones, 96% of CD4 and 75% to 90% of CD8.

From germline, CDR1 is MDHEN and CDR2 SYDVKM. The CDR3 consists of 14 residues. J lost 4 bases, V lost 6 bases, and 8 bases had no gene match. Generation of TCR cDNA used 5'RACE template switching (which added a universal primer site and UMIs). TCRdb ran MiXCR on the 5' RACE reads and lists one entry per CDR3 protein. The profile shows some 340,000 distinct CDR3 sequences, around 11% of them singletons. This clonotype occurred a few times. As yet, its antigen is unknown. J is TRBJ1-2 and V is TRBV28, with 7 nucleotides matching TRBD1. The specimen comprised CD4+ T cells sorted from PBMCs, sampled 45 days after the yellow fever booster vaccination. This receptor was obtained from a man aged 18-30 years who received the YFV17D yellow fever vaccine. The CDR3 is CASSPGGTAYGYTF. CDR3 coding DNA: TGTGCCAGCAGCCCAGGCGGGACAGCCTATGGCTACACCTTC.